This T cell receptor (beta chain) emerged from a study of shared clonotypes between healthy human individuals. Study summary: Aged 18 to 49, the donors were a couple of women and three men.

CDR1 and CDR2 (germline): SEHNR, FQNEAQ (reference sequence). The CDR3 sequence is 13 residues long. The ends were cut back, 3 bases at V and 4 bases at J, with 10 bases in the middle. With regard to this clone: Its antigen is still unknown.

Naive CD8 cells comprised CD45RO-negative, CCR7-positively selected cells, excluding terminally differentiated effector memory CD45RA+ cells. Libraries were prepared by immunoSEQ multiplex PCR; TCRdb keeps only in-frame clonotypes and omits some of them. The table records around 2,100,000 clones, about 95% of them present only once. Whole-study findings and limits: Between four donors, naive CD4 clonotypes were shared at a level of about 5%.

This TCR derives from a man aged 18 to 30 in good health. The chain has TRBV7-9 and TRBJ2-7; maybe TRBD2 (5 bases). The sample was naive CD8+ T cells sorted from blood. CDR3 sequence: CASSFPAGYEQYF. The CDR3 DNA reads TGTGCCAGCAGCTTCCCCGCGGGTTACGAGCAGTACTTC.